The 30 T cell receptor beta chains presented below share a single source sample, sequenced in a study of shared clonotypes between healthy human individuals. TCRdb's copy holds only in-frame clones and misses some; the assay was immunoSEQ multiplex PCR. The profile covers 740,000 or so clones, with 73% appearing a single time and around 1.8% taken by the ten largest. Sequencing was performed on memory CD4+ T cells sorted from blood. Subset: CD45RA-negative fraction. The receptors derive from a woman under 40 in good health.

J is TRBJ1-1 and V is TRBV9; D remains ambiguous. This CDR3 is 14 amino acids long. CDR1 and CDR2 from the germline V gene are SGDLS and YYNGEE. The ends were cut back, 0 bases at V and 0 bases at J, with 6 bases in the middle. The DNA for the CDR3 is TGTGCCAGCAGCGTAGACGCCATGAACACTGAAGCTTTCTTT. This sequence encodes CASSVDAMNTEAFF.

V usage is TRBV5-1 and J usage is TRBJ2-7, with TRBD1 matching 10 bases. After removal of 3 bases from V and 4 bases from J, the junction contained 10 bases not matched to a gene. From germline, CDR1 is SGHRS and CDR2 YFSETQ. CDR3 length: 16 amino acids. The CDR3: CASSSGTGALLYEQYF. Here the CDR3 DNA reads TGCGCCAGCAGCTCTGGGACAGGGGCGCTGTTATACGAGCAGTACTTC.

The chain uses TRBV29-1 and TRBJ2-7; TRBD2 is a possible D gene (5 bases). The CDR3 consists of 14 residues. Germline-derived CDR1 and CDR2 are SQVTM and ANQGSEA. The V end lost 5 bases, the J end lost 3 bases, and 17 bases lay between the germline ends. CDR3: CSVTSYGNFYEQYF. DNA of the CDR3: TGCAGCGTTACATCATACGGGAACTTCTACGAGCAGTACTTC.

The chain links TRBV28 to TRBJ2-1, with 11 bases lining up with TRBD2. Germline CDR1 reads MDHEN; CDR2 reads SYDVKM. V was pared by 0 bases and J by 7 bases, with 11 bases of the junction left unmatched. The CDR3 spans 18 residues. DNA of the CDR3: TGTGCCAGCAGTTTATGGGGAGGGCTAGCGGGAGGTGATAATGAGCAGTTCTTC. This encodes CASSLWGGLAGGDNEQFF.

This clone was counted between two and nine times. This sequence joins TRBV18 and TRBJ1-3; D not certain. Per germline, CDR1 KGHSH and CDR2 LQKENI. With 10 bases removed from V and 0 bases from J, the gap between germline ends came to 16 bases. This CDR3 has 15 amino acids. CDR3 protein: CATSTDGGSGNTIYF. Here the CDR3 DNA reads TGTGCCACTTCGACGGACGGAGGCTCTGGAAACACCATATATTTT.

The rearrangement links TRBV9 to TRBJ2-2, with a tentative D call TRBD2 (6 bases). The ends were cut back, 4 bases at V and 7 bases at J, with 14 bases in the middle. This CDR3 has 14 amino acids. Germline CDR1 SGDLS, CDR2 YYNGEE. The CDR3 is CASSPGDGNGELFF. The CDR3 DNA follows: TGTGCCAGCAGCCCGGGAGACGGTAACGGGGAGCTGTTTTTT. The variable domain in full, with the rest retrieved from reference TRBV9 and TRBJ2-2, is DSGVTQTPKHLITATGQRVTLRCSPRSGDLSVYWYQQSLDQGLQFLIQYYNGEERAKGNILERFSAQQFPDLHSELNLSSLELGDSALYFCASSPGDGNGELFFGEGSRLTVL.

This clone has a count of ten or more. The rearrangement links TRBV7-2 to TRBJ1-1; D unresolved. The CDR3 is made up of 13 amino acids. V gave up 6 bases and J gave up 3 bases, with 11 bases separating them. Germline V gene lookup returns CDR1 SGHTA and CDR2 FQGNSA. CDR3 nucleotides: TGTGCCAGCAGTAACCAGGCGGACACTGAAGCTTTCTTT. It is translated as CASSNQADTEAFF. Variable domain in full (rest from reference TRBV7-2 and TRBJ1-1): GAGVSQSPSNKVTEKGKDVELRCDPISGHTALYWYRQSLGQGLEFLIYFQGNSAPDKSGLPSDRFSAERTGGSVSTLTIQRTQQEDSAVYLCASSNQADTEAFFGQGTRLTVV.

V is TRBV6-5 and J is TRBJ2-3; unclear D gene. Trimming left V 4 bases short and J 5 bases short, with 13 bases between. Looked up from germline, CDR1 is MNHEY and CDR2 is SVGAGI. The CDR3 is 14 residues long. The CDR3: CASSSMAVGDTQYF. The CDR3 DNA sequence: TGTGCCAGCAGTTCCATGGCGGTCGGAGATACGCAGTATTTT.

This clone was observed a handful of times. This rearrangement joins TRBV30 to TRBJ2-7; TRBD2 matches 9 bases. V was clipped by 3 bases and J by 3 bases; unmatched bases: 6. Germline V lookup: CDR1 GTSNPN, CDR2 SVGIG (reference sequence). The CDR3 loop spans 14 amino acids. The CDR3 region has the DNA TGTGCCTGGAGGGGGGGACTAGCAGACTACGAGCAGTACTTC. Translated: CAWRGGLADYEQYF.

This sequence joins TRBV28 and TRBJ1-2; 9 bases are shared with TRBD1. CDR1 and CDR2 (germline): MDHEN, SYDVKM. V shed 5 bases and J 7 bases; nucleotides not matched to a gene: 5. CDR3 size: 13 residues. DNA for the CDR3: TGTGCCAGCAGTATCCGGGACAGGGCTGGCTACACCTTC. This translates into CASSIRDRAGYTF.

This clone occurred once. The CDR3 DNA reads TGCGCCAGCAGCTTTAATCCCGGGACTAGCGGGGTCAATGAGCAGTTCTTC. Encoded protein: CASSFNPGTSGVNEQFF. The genes are TRBV5-1 and TRBJ2-1, with 13 bases lining up with TRBD2. The CDR3 is made up of 17 amino acids. The V and J ends lost 2 bases and 6 bases, in that order; junction bases with no gene match: 8. From germline, CDR1 is SGHRS and CDR2 YFSETQ.

The chain has TRBV30 and TRBJ2-7; D is unclear. The CDR3 sequence is 11 residues long. Germline CDR1 GTSNPN, CDR2 SVGIG (reference sequence). V lost 0 bases to trimming and J lost 6 bases, with 6 bases between them. The CDR3 DNA sequence: TGTGCCTGGAGTGTTTTCTCCGAGCAGTACTTC. Its protein is CAWSVFSEQYF.

The genes are TRBV5-6 and TRBJ1-2; 7 bases map to TRBD1. V lost 4 bases to trimming and J lost 11 bases; unmatched junction nucleotides: 14. In germline, CDR1 is SGHDT, CDR2 YYEEEE. The CDR3 has 14 residues. The CDR3 reads CASSPWDSTMRYTF. CDR3 nucleotides: TGTGCCAGCAGCCCTTGGGACAGCACTATGAGATACACCTTC.

Only one count was recorded for this clone. The rearrangement links TRBV28 to TRBJ1-4; 10 bases match TRBD1. The trim removed 6 bases at V and 5 bases at J, leaving 9 bases unmatched. The CDR3 is 16 amino acids. Germline assignment: CDR1 MDHEN and CDR2 SYDVKM. Here the CDR3 reads CASSLTPGQGNEKLFF. In DNA form, the CDR3 reads TGTGCCAGCAGCCTTACTCCGGGACAGGGGAATGAAAAACTGTTTTTT.

The sample holds a few counts of this clone. This rearrangement joins TRBV5-1 to TRBJ2-7; D is perhaps TRBD1 (6 bases). Germline V lookup: CDR1 SGHRS, CDR2 YFSETQ. The V and J ends lost 4 bases and 0 bases respectively, with 11 bases between them. The CDR3 runs 14 residues. CDR3 DNA: TGCGCCAGCAGCCCAGGGGACGCCTCCTACGAGCAGTACTTC. This encodes CASSPGDASYEQYF.

In the case of this clone: Just one base apart from a much larger clone, this may be a read error. Other DNA sequences in the same sample also yield this CDR3. The chain recombines TRBV2 with TRBJ1-5; TRBD1 aligns across 10 bases. There are 14 residues in the CDR3. Germline V gene data show CDR1 as SNHLY and CDR2 as FYNNEI. V shed 4 bases and J 4 bases; nucleotides not matched to a gene: 1. CDR3 nucleotide sequence: TGTGCCAGCAGTGGGACAGGGGGGAATCAGCCCCAGCATTTT. Its translation is CASSGTGGNQPQHF.

CDR3 sequence: CASSDQGGGQKAFF. Here the CDR3 DNA reads TGTGCCAGCAGTGATCAAGGCGGGGGACAGAAGGCTTTCTTT. V is TRBV25-1 and J is TRBJ1-1, with TRBD1 matching 7 bases. Germline V gene lookup returns CDR1 MGHDK and CDR2 SYGVNS. This CDR3 contains 14 residues. V lost 3 bases, J lost 11 bases, and 12 bases stayed unmatched.

The rearrangement uses TRBV7-9 and TRBJ1-2; D ambiguous. This CDR3 has 13 amino acids. Trimming pared 1 base from V and 4 bases from J, leaving 7 bases between. The germline V gene has CDR1 SEHNR and CDR2 FQNEAQ (reference sequence). The CDR3 coding sequence is TGTGCCAGCAGCTTAGGGCGGTTCTATGGCTACACCTTC. Amino acids: CASSLGRFYGYTF.

This clone was seen repeatedly, ten times or more. The J gene is TRBJ2-1, the V gene TRBV7-8; D may be TRBD2 (5 bases). The CDR3 is 15 residues long. The ends were cut back, 1 base at V and 1 base at J, with 8 bases in the middle. Germline CDR1 is SGHVS and CDR2 is FQNEAQ. This CDR3 is CASSLGLLSYNEQFF. CDR3 DNA: TGTGCCAGCAGCTTAGGACTACTATCCTACAATGAGCAGTTCTTC. The variable domain in full, with the rest retrieved from reference TRBV7-8 and TRBJ2-1, is GAGVSQSPRYKVAKRGQDVALRCDPISGHVSLFWYQQALGQGPEFLTYFQNEAQLDKSGLPSDRFFAERPEGSVSTLKIQRTQQEDSAVYLCASSLGLLSYNEQFFGPGTRLTVL.

V is TRBV19 and J is TRBJ2-6; D is possibly TRBD1 (5 bases). CDR1 and CDR2 from the germline V gene are LNHDA and SQIVND (reference sequence). The CDR3 length is 14 residues. Trimming took off 10 bases at V and 5 bases at J, with 15 bases between the two ends. Written as DNA, the CDR3 is TGTGCCACTCACAGCCAGGGAAGGGCCAACGTCCTGACTTTC. As protein: CATHSQGRANVLTF. Full variable domain (outside the CDR3, taken from reference TRBV19 and TRBJ2-6): DGGITQSPKYLFRKEGQNVTLSCEQNLNHDAMYWYRQDPGQGLRLIYYSQIVNDFQKGDIAEGYSVSREKKESFPLTVTSAQKNPTAFYLCATHSQGRANVLTFGAGSRLTVL.

This chain connects TRBV11-2 to TRBJ2-1, with TRBD1 as a possible D gene (6 bases). Germline CDR1 and CDR2: SGHAT and FQNNGV. V shed 5 bases and J shed 2 bases, with 19 bases lying between them. The CDR3 totals 17 residues. The CDR3 protein is CASSRPRGMNPYNEQFF. The CDR3 DNA reads TGTGCCAGCAGCCGGCCTAGGGGGATGAACCCCTACAATGAGCAGTTCTTC.

The rearrangement links TRBV5-6 to TRBJ2-7; no definite D call. The ends were cut back, 2 bases at V and 4 bases at J, with 16 bases in the middle. The CDR3 extends over 15 amino acids. The germline CDR1 and CDR2 sequences are SGHDT and YYEEEE. The CDR3, as DNA: TGTGCCAGCAGCTTAAACATAGACATGGGGTACGAGCAGTACTTC. Its translation is CASSLNIDMGYEQYF.

The genes are TRBV5-1 and TRBJ2-1, with 8 bases matching TRBD2. The germline gives CDR1 SGHRS, CDR2 YFSETQ. This CDR3 has 15 residues. V was clipped by 3 bases and J by 1 base; unmatched bases: 3. The CDR3 DNA sequence: TGCGCCAGCAGCTCGACTAGCGTGTCCTACAATGAGCAGTTCTTC. Its protein is CASSSTSVSYNEQFF.

The gene calls are TRBV6-5 and TRBJ2-3; 14 bases match TRBD2. V lost 6 bases to trimming and J lost 7 bases; unmatched junction nucleotides: 9. The CDR3 sequence is 16 residues long. Germline loops: CDR1 MNHEY, CDR2 SVGAGI. CDR3 in DNA: TGTGCCAGCAGCTACCCCGGGACTAGCGGGAGTAATACGCAGTATTTT. This translates into CASSYPGTSGSNTQYF.

Concerning this clone itself: A much larger clonotype is one base distant, so this may be a read error. The CDR3: CASSIGGYNEQFF. The CDR3 coding sequence is TGTGCCAGTAGTATAGGGGGCTACAATGAGCAGTTCTTC. The genes are TRBV19 and TRBJ2-1, with D uncertain. The V gene's germline CDR1 is LNHDA and CDR2 SQIVND (reference sequence). The CDR3 contains 13 residues. V was trimmed by 1 base and J by 3 bases, leaving 4 bases between them.

In its sample, this clone was seen once. The sample contains more than one DNA sequence encoding this CDR3. The genes are TRBV5-1 and TRBJ2-3; TRBD1 matches 11 bases. Germline V gene sequence: CDR1 SGHRS, CDR2 YFSETQ. The ends lost 3 bases at V and 5 bases at J; junction bases unmatched: 2. The CDR3 sequence is 14 residues long. CDR3 sequence reads: CASSSGTGGDTQYF. The DNA of the CDR3 is TGCGCCAGCAGCTCCGGGACAGGGGGAGATACGCAGTATTTT.

This rearrangement joins TRBV6-5 to TRBJ2-1; D may be TRBD1 or TRBD2 (5 bases each). The germline CDR1 and CDR2 sequences are MNHEY and SVGAGI. V was cut by 0 bases and J by 7 bases, with 16 bases left in between. The CDR3 length is 16 residues. The CDR3 sequence: CASSYSRGSPQNEQFF. The CDR3, as DNA: TGTGCCAGCAGTTACTCCCGGGGCTCCCCTCAGAATGAGCAGTTCTTC.

This clone was seen ten or more times. This rearrangement joins TRBV9 to TRBJ1-6, with D perhaps matching TRBD1 (6 bases). From germline, CDR1 is SGDLS and CDR2 YYNGEE. The ends were cut back, 5 bases at V and 10 bases at J, with 13 bases in the middle. This CDR3 contains 13 residues. The CDR3 nucleotides are TGTGCCAGCAGGGGGGGCAGTGGATCACCCCTCCACTTT. Residues: CASRGGSGSPLHF. The whole variable domain, remainder taken from reference TRBV9 and TRBJ1-6, is DSGVTQTPKHLITATGQRVTLRCSPRSGDLSVYWYQQSLDQGLQFLIQYYNGEERAKGNILERFSAQQFPDLHSELNLSSLELGDSALYFCASRGGSGSPLHFGNGTRLTVT.

The V gene is TRBV28, the J gene TRBJ2-7, with 7 bases identical to TRBD2. After removal of 7 bases from V and 3 bases from J, the junction contained 6 bases not matched to a gene. The germline V gene encodes CDR1 MDHEN and CDR2 SYDVKM. CDR3 length: 13 residues. CDR3 in DNA: TGTGCCAGCACCCCTAGCGGAGACTACGAGCAGTACTTC. Translation gives CASTPSGDYEQYF.

The genes are TRBV6-5 and TRBJ2-6, with D possibly matching TRBD1 (6 bases). CDR3 length equals 15 residues. Germline V gene lookup returns CDR1 MNHEY and CDR2 SVGAGI. V lost 6 bases and J 0 bases, leaving 9 bases between the germline ends. In DNA, the CDR3 is TGTGCCAGCAGACTGGGACACTCTGGGGCCAACGTCCTGACTTTC. Translating it yields CASRLGHSGANVLTF.